The 11 T cell receptor beta chains below all came from one sample that was sequenced in a study of human T cells and chemical hapten exposure. Described time point: pre-sensitization, week 0. Treatment reported: therapeutic diphenylcyclopropenone sensitization with weekly scalp DPC. TCRdb re-called the RACE reads with MiXCR, one entry per CDR3 protein. The table includes 95,000 to 100,000 distinct CDR3 sequences, roughly 10% detected once. Sequencing used whole blood, obtained in connection with sensitization to the hapten diphenylcyclopropenone (DPC). These receptors originate from a woman in her fifties or sixties with alopecia areata. Some clones in this sample may be carry-over from other donors' samples.

The V and J genes are TRBV7-3 and TRBJ2-3; a weak D match, TRBD2 (5 bases). Germline V gives CDR1 SGHTA, CDR2 FQGTGA. V was pared by 1 base and J by 3 bases, with 11 bases between. The CDR3 sequence is 15 residues long. CDR3 protein: CASSLNAGGTDTQYF. In DNA form, the CDR3 reads TGTGCCAGCAGCTTAAATGCGGGTGGAACAGATACGCAGTATTTT. Full variable domain (outside the CDR3, taken from reference TRBV7-3 and TRBJ2-3): GAGVSQTPSNKVTEKGKYVELRCDPISGHTALYWYRQSLGQGPEFLIYFQGTGAADDSGLPNDRFFAVRPEGSVSTLKIQRTERGDSAVYLCASSLNAGGTDTQYFGPGTRLTVL.

This clonotype was seen a few times. The chain combines TRBV20-1 with TRBJ2-1; 8 nucleotides align to TRBD2. The germline CDR1 and CDR2 sequences are DFQATT and SNEGSKA (reference sequence). V was pared by 0 bases and J by 0 bases, with 16 bases of the junction left unmatched. The CDR3 sequence is 20 residues long. CDR3 sequence: CSARDRWSVAGSRSYNEQFF. The CDR3, as DNA: TGCAGTGCTAGAGATAGGTGGTCCGTAGCGGGGTCCCGCTCCTACAATGAGCAGTTCTTC.

The chain recombines TRBV5-1 with TRBJ2-2; 8 bases line up with TRBD1. The V gene's germline CDR1 is SGHRS and CDR2 YFSETQ. The V gene end was trimmed by 1 base and the J gene end by 1 base; junction bases not matched to a gene: 3. CDR3 length: 16 amino acids. The CDR3 is CASSLPGQGNTGELFF. In DNA form, the CDR3 reads TGCGCCAGCAGCTTGCCAGGACAGGGGAACACCGGGGAGCTGTTTTTT.

This clonotype occurred many times. V is TRBV18 and J is TRBJ2-1, with 11 bases aligning to TRBD1. The CDR3 extends over 16 amino acids. The ends lost 1 base at V and 9 bases at J; junction bases unmatched: 8. Germline V lookup: CDR1 KGHSH, CDR2 LQKENI. The DNA for the CDR3 is TGTGCCAGCTCACCACAGGGACAGGGGGGCTCAGGTGAGCAGTTCTTC. It translates to CASSPQGQGGSGEQFF.

There are many counts of this clonotype. The genes are TRBV5-1 and TRBJ2-3; 9 bases line up with TRBD2. Trimming took 4 bases from V and 5 from J; bases not matched to a gene: 11. This CDR3 has 16 residues. From germline, CDR1 is SGHRS and CDR2 YFSETQ. The CDR3 DNA follows: TGCGCCAGCAGCCTCGTCCCGGGACTAGCACAAGATACGCAGTATTTT. This sequence encodes CASSLVPGLAQDTQYF.

This chain links TRBV27 with TRBJ2-7, with TRBD2 identical over 11 bases. The CDR3 extends over 15 amino acids. Germline trimming cut 6 bases from V and 1 base from J; bases unmatched to any gene: 5. Germline V gene data show CDR1 as MNHEY and CDR2 as SMNVEV (reference sequence). The CDR3: CASRGTSGGSYEQYF. DNA of the CDR3: TGTGCCAGCAGGGGTACTAGCGGGGGTTCCTACGAGCAGTACTTC.

This clonotype was found a few times. This rearrangement joins TRBV2 to TRBJ1-3; TRBD1 agrees at 7 bases. This CDR3 contains 16 residues. V lost 7 bases to trimming and J lost 0 bases; unmatched junction nucleotides: 9. Germline lookup yields CDR1 SNHLY and CDR2 FYNNEI. The CDR3 reads CASTLGQAGSGNTIYF. CDR3 in DNA: TGTGCCAGCACCCTAGGACAGGCCGGCTCTGGAAACACCATATATTTT. Using reference TRBV2 and TRBJ1-3 for the parts outside the CDR3, the full variable domain is EPEVTQTPSHQVTQMGQEVILRCVPISNHLYFYWYRQILGQKVEFLVSFYNNEISEKSEIFDDQFSVERPDGSNFTLKIRSTKLEDSAMYFCASTLGQAGSGNTIYFGEGSWLTVV.

The V call is TRBV25-1, the J call TRBJ2-3; D possibly corresponds to TRBD2 (6 bases). The CDR3 totals 16 residues. The germline V gene encodes CDR1 MGHDK and CDR2 SYGVNS. Trimming pared 4 bases from V and 4 bases from J, leaving 18 bases between. This CDR3 is CASSALLGGEADTQYF. CDR3 sequence (DNA): TGTGCCAGCAGTGCTCTCTTGGGGGGAGAGGCAGATACGCAGTATTTT.

Many counts were recorded for this clonotype. V is TRBV6-2 or TRBV6-3 and J is TRBJ1-5; D perhaps matches TRBD1 (5 bases). Deletions cut 6 bases from V and 2 bases from J, with 14 bases between. Looked up from germline, CDR1 is MNHEY and CDR2 is SVGEGT. This CDR3 contains 15 residues. The CDR3: CASRATASRNQPQHF. CDR3 coding DNA: TGTGCCAGCAGAGCGACAGCCAGTCGCAATCAGCCCCAGCATTTT.

The chain recombines TRBV27 with TRBJ1-1; no reliable D call. Deletions cut 0 bases from V and 10 bases from J, with 6 bases between. The CDR3 is made up of 11 amino acids. The germline gives CDR1 MNHEY, CDR2 SMNVEV (reference sequence). Here the CDR3 reads CASSLSGRAFF. The CDR3, as DNA: TGTGCCAGCAGTTTATCAGGGCGAGCTTTCTTT.

This clonotype was seen ten or more times. V usage is TRBV15 and J usage is TRBJ1-2; the D is unclear. Germline-derived CDR1 and CDR2 are LNHNV and YYDKDF (reference sequence). The CDR3 has 14 amino acids. Deletions cut 1 base from V and 3 bases from J, with 9 bases between. CDR3 DNA: TGTGCCACCAGCAGAGCCGGGGTGGACTATGGCTACACCTTC. Translation: CATSRAGVDYGYTF.